The next 21 T cell receptor beta chains were all read from a single sample in a study of T cell repertoires in cytomegalovirus infection. TCRdb independently ran MiXCR on the reads; one entry per CDR3 protein. The sample yields more than 300,000 distinct CDR3 sequences, roughly 36% seen once. For these receptors, no antigen is known. The sample here was cultured PBMCs, taken from culture after CMV antigen stimulation. The receptors originated from a human donor in good health (CMV status not recorded). Some clones in this sample may be carry-over from other donors' samples.

The chain recombines TRBV24-1 with TRBJ2-1; D possibly corresponds to TRBD2 (5 bases). The V and J ends lost 3 bases and 9 bases respectively, with 17 bases between them. The CDR3 has 15 residues. CDR1 is KGHDR, CDR2 SFDVKD, per germline. In nucleotides, the CDR3 is TGTGCCACCAGTGATCCAGGACTGTCCCGGTTTGAGCAGTTCTTC. Translation: CATSDPGLSRFEQFF.

The chain uses TRBV20-1 and TRBJ1-1; TRBD1 is a possible D gene (6 bases). The CDR3 spans 16 residues. Per the germline V gene, CDR1 is DFQATT and CDR2 is SNEGSKA (reference sequence). V gave up 2 bases and J gave up 2 bases, with 18 bases separating them. CDR3 DNA: TGCAGTGCTAGACCGTCCGGGGGCGCTTTTAACACTGAAGCTTTCTTT. Encoded protein: CSARPSGGAFNTEAFF.

This clonotype was counted at least ten times. The chain links TRBV7-2 to TRBJ2-5; 9 nucleotides agree with TRBD1. Trimming cost V 1 base and J 7 bases; bases outside gene matches: 10. CDR3 length: 16 amino acids. Germline values: CDR1 SGHTA, CDR2 FQGNSA. The CDR3 DNA reads as TGTGCCAGCAGCTTAGTGGGGACAGGGAGCTATTCGACCCAGTACTTC. It translates to CASSLVGTGSYSTQYF.

This chain connects TRBV15 to TRBJ2-7; maybe TRBD2 (6 bases). Germline V gives CDR1 LNHNV, CDR2 YYDKDF (reference sequence). V dropped 8 bases and J dropped 2 bases, with 13 bases sitting between them. The CDR3 extends over 13 amino acids. DNA for the CDR3: TGTGCCACCGGAAATAGCGGACCCTACGAGCAGTACTTC. Amino acid sequence: CATGNSGPYEQYF. Drawing the rest from reference TRBV15 and TRBJ2-7, the complete variable domain is DAMVIQNPRYQVTQFGKPVTLSCSQTLNHNVMYWYQQKSSQAPKLLFHYYDKDFNNEADTPDNFQSRRPNTSFCFLDIRSPGLGDTAMYLCATGNSGPYEQYFGPGTRLTVT.

This chain links TRBV4-3 with TRBJ1-2; D gene unclear. The CDR3 contains 11 residues. Germline CDR1 is LGHNA and CDR2 is YSLEER. Trimming removed 0 bases at V and 8 bases at J, with 4 bases between. CDR3 bases: TGCGCCAGCAGCCAAGATCAGGGCTACACCTTC. Translation gives CASSQDQGYTF.

The CDR3 nucleotides read TGCGCCAGCAGCCAAGGCAGAGGGGGCTCTTTTGGAAACACCATATATTTT. It yields the protein CASSQGRGGSFGNTIYF. The chain recombines TRBV4-1 with TRBJ1-3; 7 bases line up with TRBD1. Per the germline V gene, CDR1 is MGHRA and CDR2 is YSYEKL. The CDR3 runs to 17 residues. Trimming removed 1 base from V and 3 bases from J; junction bases left unmatched: 9.

This clonotype appeared many times. The V and J genes are TRBV7-8 and TRBJ1-2; D is ambiguous. CDR3 size: 13 residues. V lost 5 bases and J lost 13, with 20 bases in between. Germline V gene sequence: CDR1 SGHVS, CDR2 FQNEAQ. CDR3 DNA sequence: TGTGCCAGCAGCCCCCCCCTTAGGGCTGTTTTCACCTTC. This gives the protein CASSPPLRAVFTF.

In its sample, this clonotype was seen many times. The chain combines TRBV7-2 with TRBJ2-7; 7 bases are shared with TRBD2. CDR3 length: 16 residues. The V gene's germline CDR1 is SGHTA and CDR2 FQGNSA. Trimming cost V 5 bases and J 1 base; bases outside gene matches: 11. Written as DNA, the CDR3 is TGTGCCAGCAGCCGCCGGGTGTCTAGCGGTTCCTACGAGCAGTACTTC. Translated, it gives CASSRRVSSGSYEQYF.

This clonotype was observed many times. The chain carries TRBV7-2 and TRBJ1-2, with D perhaps TRBD1 (5 bases). CDR3 length: 17 residues. V lost 4 bases and J lost 0, with 18 bases in between. Germline lookup yields CDR1 SGHTA and CDR2 FQGNSA. The CDR3 sequence: CASSSQRGLISNYGYTF. The CDR3 nucleotides are TGTGCCAGCAGCTCCCAGAGGGGACTAATCTCTAACTATGGCTACACCTTC.

The table lists this clonotype with a few counts. The J gene is TRBJ2-1, the V gene TRBV6-5, with TRBD1 identical over 9 bases. This CDR3 spans 15 amino acids. With 5 bases clipped from V and 2 bases from J, the junction kept 4 bases outside the gene matches. The germline gives CDR1 MNHEY, CDR2 SVGAGI. The CDR3 loop is CASSPRTGAYNEQFF. The CDR3, as DNA: TGTGCCAGCAGTCCTAGGACAGGGGCCTACAATGAGCAGTTCTTC.

In its sample, this clonotype was seen a few times. The V call is TRBV20-1, the J call TRBJ2-1; 13 positions match TRBD2. The ends lost 5 bases at V and 0 bases at J; junction bases unmatched: 4. In germline, CDR1 is DFQATT, CDR2 SNEGSKA (reference sequence). The CDR3 covers 16 residues. Here the CDR3 reads CSASGLAGISYNEQFF. The CDR3 DNA follows: TGCAGTGCTTCGGGACTAGCGGGAATCTCCTACAATGAGCAGTTCTTC.

CDR3 DNA: TGCGCCAGCAGCCAGGGACTTCCGCCTCCCGGAGAAACTTTCTTT. Translation: CASSQGLPPPGETFF. J is TRBJ1-1 and V is TRBV4-1; maybe TRBD1 (5 bases). Looked up from germline, CDR1 is MGHRA and CDR2 is YSYEKL. This CDR3 has 15 amino acids. With 3 bases removed from V and 12 bases from J, the gap between germline ends came to 23 bases.

This clonotype occurred a few times. CDR3 amino acids: CASSTALAGGFIEQFF. CDR3 nucleotides: TGTGCCAGCAGCACCGCCCTAGCGGGAGGGTTCATTGAGCAGTTCTTC. The rearrangement links TRBV7-2 to TRBJ2-1, with TRBD2 identical over 12 bases. Germline CDR1 SGHTA, CDR2 FQGNSA. The CDR3 has 16 amino acids. The V gene end was trimmed by 5 bases and the J gene end by 9 bases; junction bases not matched to a gene: 11.

This clonotype was seen a single time. V is TRBV7-9 and J is TRBJ2-7, with TRBD2 matching over 10 bases. From germline, CDR1 is SEHNR and CDR2 FQNEAQ (reference sequence). The CDR3 runs 14 residues. The ends lost 5 bases at V and 5 bases at J; junction bases unmatched: 6. This chain's CDR3 is CASSPGLAINEQYF. The CDR3 DNA sequence: TGTGCCAGCAGCCCGGGACTAGCGATTAACGAGCAGTACTTC.

This clonotype was observed a few times. V is TRBV7-2 and J is TRBJ2-1, with 9 bases identical to TRBD1. The germline V gene encodes CDR1 SGHTA and CDR2 FQGNSA. The CDR3 length is 13 residues. J lost 7 bases, V lost 5 bases, and 3 bases had no gene match. CDR3 sequence: CASSPGTGNEQFF. For the CDR3, the DNA is TGTGCCAGCAGCCCAGGGACAGGGAATGAGCAGTTCTTC.

In regard to this clonotype: Compared with germline, one end of the junction differs, possibly owing to a read error. The gene calls are TRBV7-7 and TRBJ2-5; D possibly corresponds to TRBD2 (5 bases). Germline V CDR1 and CDR2: SSHAT, FNYEAQ (reference sequence). CDR3 length equals 13 residues. In DNA form, the CDR3 reads TGTGCTAGCAGCTTAAGCGGAAAAGAGACCCAGTACTTC. The encoded protein is CASSLSGKETQYF.

The rearrangement links TRBV7-2 to TRBJ2-7; the D is unclear. Trimming pared 7 bases from V and 0 bases from J, leaving 16 bases between. Germline values: CDR1 SGHTA, CDR2 FQGNSA. CDR3 length: 15 residues. CDR3 bases: TGTGCCAGCAACCCACTCCCGGATAGCTCCTACGAGCAGTACTTC. Translating gives CASNPLPDSSYEQYF.

This clonotype was found many times. The CDR3 spells CASSETGPNTEAFF. The CDR3 nucleotides read TGTGCCAGCAGTGAAACAGGGCCGAACACTGAAGCTTTCTTT. The chain employs TRBV6-1 and TRBJ1-1, with a possible D match to TRBD1 (6 bases). Germline-derived CDR1 and CDR2 are MNHNS and SASEGT. The germline V and J ends were trimmed by 2 bases and 1 base, with 8 bases remaining between them. This CDR3 is 14 amino acids long.

The rearrangement links TRBV20-1 to TRBJ2-3; TRBD2 matches at 14 bases. V trimming: 2 bases; J trimming: 6 bases; junction bases outside the gene matches: 7. The CDR3 is 16 amino acids. CDR1 DFQATT and CDR2 SNEGSKA come from the germline V gene (reference sequence). CDR3 DNA: TGCAGTGCTAGAAGGGGACTAGCGGGAGTAACGGATACGCAGTATTTT. Residues: CSARRGLAGVTDTQYF.

This clonotype has just one count. The V call is TRBV20-1, the J call TRBJ2-5; 13 positions match TRBD2. This CDR3 has 15 amino acids. J gave up 3 bases and V 6 bases, and 7 bases lay outside the gene matches. Germline CDR1 reads DFQATT; CDR2 reads SNEGSKA (reference sequence). CDR3 nucleotides: TGCAGTGCCGCCGGGACTAGCGGGAAGGAAGAGACCCAGTACTTC. Its protein is CSAAGTSGKEETQYF.

At least ten counts were recorded for this clonotype. The chain employs TRBV7-2 and TRBJ2-5, with TRBD2 identical over 10 bases. Germline lookup yields CDR1 SGHTA and CDR2 FQGNSA. The CDR3 runs to 16 residues. The V and J ends lost 0 bases and 2 bases, in that order; junction bases with no gene match: 3. This chain's CDR3 is CASSLALTSGQETQYF. As DNA, the CDR3 is TGTGCCAGCAGCTTAGCGCTGACTAGCGGGCAAGAGACCCAGTACTTC.